Listed here are 29 T cell receptor beta chains from one sample, sequenced in a study of T cell repertoires in cytomegalovirus infection. Their antigens remain unidentified. Each CDR3 protein gets one entry after TCRdb re-called the reads with MiXCR. The sample has roughly 51,000 distinct CDR3 sequences, about a fifth seen once. The source was CD8+ T cells from cultured PBMCs, collected from culture after CMV antigen stimulation. These receptors came from a human donor in good health (CMV status not recorded). Some clones in this sample may be carry-over from other donors' samples.

In its sample, this clonotype was seen many times. V and J are TRBV7-3 and TRBJ2-7; tentatively, D is TRBD2 (7 bases). Germline V CDR1 and CDR2: SGHTA, FQGTGA. CDR3 length: 15 residues. V shed 5 bases and J shed 7 bases, with 21 bases lying between them. The CDR3 spells CASSHEGGPPGEQYF. CDR3 coding DNA: TGTGCCAGCAGCCATGAGGGGGGGCCTCCGGGGGAGCAGTACTTC.

J is TRBJ2-3 and V is TRBV12-3 or TRBV12-4; TRBD2 might be the D (6 bases). Trimming took off 5 bases at V and 4 bases at J, with 16 bases between the two ends. The CDR3 runs 15 residues. The CDR3 loop is CASSPRRREADTQYF. DNA of the CDR3: TGTGCCAGCAGTCCTCGTCGCAGGGAGGCAGATACGCAGTATTTT.

V and J are TRBV19 and TRBJ2-1, with D perhaps being TRBD1 or TRBD2 (5 bases each). The CDR3 runs 12 residues. V gave up 10 bases and J gave up 5 bases, with 12 bases separating them. Germline CDR1 reads LNHDA; CDR2 reads SQIVND (reference sequence). The CDR3 loop reads CATRTGHNEQFF. The CDR3 DNA follows: TGTGCCACAAGGACGGGACACAATGAGCAGTTCTTC. Filled out from reference TRBV19 and TRBJ2-1, the complete variable domain reads DGGITQSPKYLFRKEGQNVTLSCEQNLNHDAMYWYRQDPGQGLRLIYYSQIVNDFQKGDIAEGYSVSREKKESFPLTVTSAQKNPTAFYLCATRTGHNEQFFGPGTRLTVL.

This clonotype was counted once. The V gene is TRBV27, the J gene TRBJ2-5, with 8 bases aligning to TRBD2. Germline trimming cut 10 bases from V and 5 bases from J; bases unmatched to any gene: 9. Looked up from germline, CDR1 is MNHEY and CDR2 is SMNVEV (reference sequence). The CDR3 sequence is 13 residues long. The chain's CDR3 is CATAGLGLETQYF. CDR3 DNA sequence: TGTGCCACTGCGGGACTAGGGTTGGAGACCCAGTACTTC.

This clonotype was detected only a few times. The V gene is TRBV12-3 or TRBV12-4, the J gene TRBJ1-4; TRBD1 matches 9 bases. The CDR3 has 16 residues. V trimming: 4 bases; J trimming: 4 bases; junction bases outside the gene matches: 7. The CDR3 nucleotides are TGTGCCAGCAGTTCTCTACCGGGACAGGGTAATGAAAAACTGTTTTTT. Encoded protein: CASSSLPGQGNEKLFF.

The chain couples TRBV7-8 to TRBJ2-2; possible D gene TRBD1, 6 bases. The germline V gene encodes CDR1 SGHVS and CDR2 FQNEAQ. This CDR3 contains 15 residues. Between the trimmed V and J ends, which lost 2 bases and 3 bases, there was a span of 10 bases. The CDR3 DNA is TGTGCCAGCAGCTTATCAACAGGGTACACCGGGGAGCTGTTTTTT. It encodes CASSLSTGYTGELFF.

J is TRBJ2-3 and V is TRBV7-9, with no clear D. CDR1 is SEHNR, CDR2 FQNEAQ, per germline (reference sequence). The CDR3 spans 14 residues. Trimming shortened V by 5 bases and J by 5 bases, and 14 bases separated the two germline ends. The chain's CDR3 is CASSVPFMEDTQYF. The CDR3 region has the DNA TGTGCCAGCAGCGTCCCTTTCATGGAAGATACGCAGTATTTT.

This clonotype is labeled as medium-sized. The chain combines TRBV7-2 with TRBJ1-5; 7 bases match TRBD1. The CDR3 consists of 15 residues. V was clipped by 5 bases and J by 5 bases; unmatched bases: 9. Per germline, CDR1 SGHTA and CDR2 FQGNSA. For the CDR3, the DNA is TGTGCCAGCAGCCTCTCGGACAGGAGGGATCAGCCCCAGCATTTT. This codes for CASSLSDRRDQPQHF.

The table lists this clonotype with a few counts. This chain connects TRBV27 to TRBJ2-2; D is possibly TRBD1 or TRBD2 (5 bases each). Trimming stripped 6 bases from V and 13 bases from J, with 18 bases between. Germline CDR1 is MNHEY and CDR2 is SMNVEV (reference sequence). The length of the CDR3 is 13 residues. For the CDR3, the DNA is TGTGCCAGCAGGCCCACCGGGACCCCTGCGCTGTTTTTT. Its translation is CASRPTGTPALFF.

This chain connects TRBV20-1 to TRBJ2-7; 12 bases are shared with TRBD2. Looked up from germline, CDR1 is DFQATT and CDR2 is SNEGSKA (reference sequence). V shed 4 bases, J shed 0 bases, and the junction held 16 bases outside the gene matches. This CDR3 has 19 residues. The CDR3 reads CSATPILAGGFRSSYEQYF. The CDR3 DNA reads TGCAGTGCTACCCCAATCCTAGCGGGGGGGTTCCGAAGCTCCTACGAGCAGTACTTC.

The genes are TRBV12-3 or TRBV12-4 and TRBJ1-2; 9 nucleotides match TRBD1. The V segment lost 7 bases and the J segment 2 bases; nucleotides outside the gene matches: 5. This CDR3 has 14 residues. CDR3 coding DNA: TGTGCCAGCACCAAAGGACAGGGGAACTATGGCTACACCTTC. It encodes CASTKGQGNYGYTF.

This clonotype was seen more than once but under ten times. The chain joins TRBV7-2 to TRBJ1-1; D is unresolved. CDR3 length: 18 amino acids. Deletions cut 5 bases from V and 0 bases from J, with 22 bases between. The germline CDR1 and CDR2 sequences are SGHTA and FQGNSA. For the CDR3, the DNA is TGTGCCAGCAGCGCACTTGACGGGGTGCTCTTGATGAACACTGAAGCTTTCTTT. Translated, it gives CASSALDGVLLMNTEAFF.

This clonotype was detected a few times. The chain employs TRBV27 and TRBJ1-1; 11 bases are a match to TRBD1. This CDR3 is 15 amino acids long. Trimming took 5 bases from V and 4 from J; bases not matched to a gene: 6. Germline V gene data show CDR1 as MNHEY and CDR2 as SMNVEV (reference sequence). This CDR3 reads CASSTRTGGFTEAFF. In DNA, the CDR3 is TGTGCCAGCAGTACGCGGACAGGGGGCTTCACTGAAGCTTTCTTT.

This clonotype showed up just a few times. The chain is built from TRBV7-9 and TRBJ2-7; TRBD1 is a possible D gene (5 bases). The germline V gene encodes CDR1 SEHNR and CDR2 FQNEAQ (reference sequence). The CDR3 extends over 13 amino acids. The V gene lost 5 bases and the J gene lost 5 bases, with 13 bases spanning the gap. The CDR3, as DNA: TGTGCCAGCAGCCCGCTGGGGCGCGACGAGCAGTACTTC. As protein: CASSPLGRDEQYF.

The count of this clonotype is one. The rearrangement uses TRBV19 and TRBJ2-2; weak D call: TRBD1 (6 bases). Trimming cost V 11 bases and J 5 bases, with 18 bases left between them. The CDR3 has 14 residues. The germline V gene has CDR1 LNHDA and CDR2 SQIVND (reference sequence). Here the CDR3 reads CAARGQTYTGELFF. The DNA for the CDR3 is TGTGCCGCCCGAGGACAGACTTATACCGGGGAGCTGTTTTTT.

This clonotype was picked up a small number of times. The rearrangement joins TRBV27 to TRBJ2-1, with D unresolved. The CDR3 is 14 residues long. Trimming left V 0 bases short and J 3 bases short, with 6 bases between. The germline V gene encodes CDR1 MNHEY and CDR2 SMNVEV (reference sequence). Written as DNA, the CDR3 is TGTGCCAGCAGTTTATCGACGAGCTACAATGAGCAGTTCTTC. The encoded protein is CASSLSTSYNEQFF.

As DNA, the CDR3 is TGTGCCAGCAGACCCATGAGTGGCACCGGGGAGCTGTTTTTT. The encoded protein is CASRPMSGTGELFF. The V gene is TRBV7-3, the J gene TRBJ2-2; D not resolved. Between the trimmed V and J ends, which lost 6 bases and 4 bases, there was a span of 12 bases. Germline CDR1 reads SGHTA; CDR2 reads FQGTGA. The CDR3 loop spans 14 amino acids.

This clonotype was counted only a few times. In DNA, the CDR3 is TGTGCCACTCTGGGGGGGGATAATTCACCCCTCCACTTT. This gives the protein CATLGGDNSPLHF. The J gene is TRBJ1-6, the V gene TRBV7-9; D is possibly TRBD1 (5 bases). The CDR3 totals 13 residues. The germline gives CDR1 SEHNR, CDR2 FQNEAQ (reference sequence). V lost 10 bases and J 5 bases, leaving 12 bases between the germline ends.

About this clonotype itself: A junction boundary mismatches the germline segment, possibly from a read error. The chain recombines TRBV11-2 with TRBJ2-1; 8 bases fit TRBD1. This CDR3 region has 14 residues. Germline V CDR1 and CDR2: SGHAT, FQNNGV. This chain's CDR3 is CATFDRGSYDEQFF. In DNA form, the CDR3 reads TGTGCCACCTTCGACAGGGGCTCCTACGATGAGCAGTTCTTC. The variable domain in full, with the rest retrieved from reference TRBV11-2 and TRBJ2-1, is EAGVAQSPRYKIIEKRQSVAFWCNPISGHATLYWYQQILGQGPKLLIQFQNNGVVDDSQLPKDRFSAERLKGVDSTLKIQPAKLEDSAVYLCATFDRGSYDEQFFGPGTRLTVL.

This clonotype has just a few counts. The chain carries TRBV7-2 and TRBJ1-1; weak D call: TRBD1 (6 bases). Germline lookup yields CDR1 SGHTA and CDR2 FQGNSA. The ends were cut back, 1 base at V and 0 bases at J, with 15 bases in the middle. CDR3 length: 17 amino acids. CDR3 DNA sequence: TGTGCCAGCAGCTTAGTCAGGGGCCGTACCATGAACACTGAAGCTTTCTTT. Translated: CASSLVRGRTMNTEAFF.

This clonotype was seen only a few times. The rearrangement uses TRBV20-1 and TRBJ2-5; D uncertain. Germline loops: CDR1 DFQATT, CDR2 SNEGSKA (reference sequence). With 5 bases removed from V and 1 base from J, the gap between germline ends came to 14 bases. This CDR3 spans 14 amino acids. CDR3 DNA sequence: TGCAGTGCTGTTGACTCCCCTACCCAAGAGACCCAGTACTTC. This encodes CSAVDSPTQETQYF.

J is TRBJ2-1 and V is TRBV5-4, with 8 nucleotides matching TRBD2. The V gene's germline CDR1 is SGHNT and CDR2 YYREEE (reference sequence). This CDR3 is 14 amino acids long. The V gene end was trimmed by 4 bases and the J gene end by 8 bases; junction bases not matched to a gene: 8. In DNA, the CDR3 is TGTGCCAGCAGCCAGGGAGCGGGAGTATATGAGCAGTTCTTC. Amino acid sequence: CASSQGAGVYEQFF.

This clonotype has ten or more counts. This chain uses TRBV19 with TRBJ2-1; D gene unclear. V was trimmed by 3 bases and J by 0 bases, leaving 9 bases between them. This CDR3 contains 15 residues. Germline V gene sequence: CDR1 LNHDA, CDR2 SQIVND (reference sequence). The CDR3 is CASSIVDSSYNEQFF. The CDR3 DNA follows: TGTGCCAGTAGTATTGTGGATAGCTCCTACAATGAGCAGTTCTTC.

This clonotype was observed a few times. V is TRBV4-3 and J is TRBJ2-5; D may be TRBD2 (6 bases). Trimming pared 4 bases from V and 5 bases from J, leaving 17 bases between. The CDR3 runs to 15 residues. Per germline, CDR1 LGHNA and CDR2 YSLEER. CDR3 region: CASSLRELVGETQYF. DNA for the CDR3: TGCGCCAGCAGCCTCCGGGAGTTAGTTGGGGAGACCCAGTACTTC.

The sample holds many counts of this clonotype. This CDR3 reads CASSLQTGSYEQYF. DNA of the CDR3: TGTGCCAGTAGTCTCCAAACAGGGTCCTACGAGCAGTACTTC. The chain is built from TRBV19 and TRBJ2-7, with D perhaps matching TRBD1 (6 bases). The V gene lost 5 bases and the J gene lost 1 base, with 12 bases spanning the gap. The CDR3 totals 14 residues. Germline loops: CDR1 LNHDA, CDR2 SQIVND (reference sequence).

Only a few counts were recorded for this clonotype. This chain's CDR3 is CASQNEDRVYNEQFF. CDR3 DNA: TGTGCCAGCCAGAACGAGGACAGGGTCTACAATGAGCAGTTCTTC. The chain employs TRBV7-2 and TRBJ2-1; 8 nucleotides agree with TRBD1. With V trimmed by 8 bases and J by 3 bases, 9 bases remained unmatched. This CDR3 contains 15 residues. Germline CDR1 is SGHTA and CDR2 is FQGNSA.

This clonotype was recorded many times. This chain joins TRBV28 and TRBJ2-3, with D maybe TRBD1 (6 bases). From germline, CDR1 is MDHEN and CDR2 SYDVKM. Trimming stripped 7 bases from V and 6 bases from J, with 23 bases between. The CDR3 is 16 amino acids. The CDR3 region is CASNPTGTTVIDTQYF. DNA for the CDR3: TGTGCCAGCAATCCTACCGGGACAACGGTAATTGATACGCAGTATTTT.

With respect to this clonotype: This may be a read error: a much more frequent sequence differs by one nucleotide. The gene calls are TRBV27 and TRBJ1-2; no firm D call. The length of the CDR3 is 14 residues. In germline, CDR1 is MNHEY, CDR2 SMNVEV (reference sequence). V was cut by 2 bases and J by 3 bases, with 10 bases left in between. CDR3 DNA sequence: TGTGCCAGCAGTTTACGAAAGAGTTACTATGGCTACACCTTC. This sequence encodes CASSLRKSYYGYTF.

This clonotype was detected only a few times. The V call is TRBV12-3 or TRBV12-4, the J call TRBJ2-1, with D unclear. CDR3 length equals 13 residues. Trimming stripped 4 bases from V and 0 bases from J, with 4 bases between. This CDR3 is CASSWISYNEQFF. The CDR3 bases are TGTGCCAGCAGTTGGATCTCCTACAATGAGCAGTTCTTC.